This T cell receptor beta chain originates from a study of blood T cell repertoires in COVID-19 (dated by TCRdb to 2020 to 2022). In the study overall: Samples from collaborators originated in the United States, Italy and Spain and spanned both the acute and convalescent phases of COVID-19. The prospective study material was composed of cDNA or gDNA derived from T cells, B-cell-depleted T cells, or PBMCs. The repertoires were released in a freely available public database meant as a resource for research on the immune response to SARS-CoV-2. The sample metadata nearly always contained a de-identified subject ID, COVID-19 status, age in years and sex. The dataset comprised deeply sampled blood TCRbeta repertoires from subjects exposed to, actively infected with, or recovered from COVID-19. Where available, HLA class I and class II types were obtained from metadata supplied by the sample provider rather than from assay-based typing. The samples were drawn from the first 160 participants of the ongoing ImmuneRACE study and from 950 to 1,500 subjects provided by 6 global collaborators.

On this clone: It lacks a known antigen. Base qualities are not recorded, but no much larger clone differs from it by a single base.

Results and caveats for the whole study, not just this receptor: How much clinical and demographic metadata was included differed by source and by participant, and the metadata was provided uncurated.

Whole blood was collected in K2EDTA tubes by collaborating institutions according to the institutions' own protocols. For TCRbeta analysis, collaborators shipped samples in one of three forms: frozen whole blood, isolated PBMCs, or DNA extracted from either of those sample types. The immunoSEQ Assay, a bias-controlled multiplex PCR, was used to amplify TCRbeta CDR3 regions from genomic DNA. As for how the authors treated the data: Within the assay, amplification of reference gene primers was used to estimate how many nucleated cells each sample contained. To quantify the absolute abundance of each unique TCRbeta CDR3 rearrangement, sequence reads were collapsed and filtered. Productive Simpson clonality was computed per sample as the square root of Simpson's diversity index over productive rearrangements. TCRdb re-hosts the immuneACCESS table, in-frame sequences only. Its copies lack some clones; in the studies checked, an unresolved V gene accounts for under half of them, and the cause for the rest is not known. V and J calls and clone size come straight from that table; D and trimming were deduced from the DNA. Counted in this sample were fewer than 250,000 clones; about four fifths of them appeared once. The ten largest make up roughly 8% of the sample.

V and J are trimmed by 4 bases and 9 bases, and the gene matches miss 6 bases of the junction. CDR1 MNHEY and CDR2 SVGAGI were looked up in the germline V gene. The CDR3, from cysteine to phenylalanine, totals 14 residues. The sequence is cut down to CDR3 DNA, 42 bases in frame from base 1. The chain is made from TRBV6-5 and TRBJ1-6; TRBD1 lines up with 7 middle nucleotides. This receptor was taken from a woman in her 50s with active or convalescent COVID-19. Sequenced input: peripheral blood. The CDR3 reads as follows: CASSSQGWSSPLHF. The nucleotides are TGTGCCAGCAGTTCACAGGGGTGGAGTTCACCCCTCCACTTT.